The 19 T cell receptor beta chains presented below share a single source sample, sequenced in a study of T-cell reconstitution after alpha-beta-depleted transplantation in children. The TCRbeta library incorporated unique molecular identifiers. MiXCR was run by TCRdb on the PCR reads, yielding one entry per CDR3 protein. Among 500,000 to 750,000 distinct CDR3 sequences listed, roughly 30% were seen once. Sample: PBMCs, taken before TCRalphabeta/CD19-depleted stem cell transplant. The receptors come from a boy younger than two with Wiskott-Aldrich syndrome, due to receive a stem cell transplant.

V is TRBV3-1 and J is TRBJ2-2; unclear D gene. Trimming took 1 base from V and 7 from J, leaving 4 bases between them. From germline, CDR1 is LGHDT and CDR2 YNNKEL (reference sequence). The length of the CDR3 is 12 residues. The CDR3 nucleotides are TGTGCCAGCAGCCAAGCTATCGGGGAGCTGTTTTTT. Translating it yields CASSQAIGELFF.

The J gene is TRBJ2-3, the V gene TRBV5-1; D is uncertain. CDR3 length: 14 residues. With 2 bases removed from V and 2 bases from J, the gap between germline ends came to 9 bases. Germline loops: CDR1 SGHRS, CDR2 YFSETQ. Here the CDR3 DNA reads TGCGCCAGCAGCTTTAATCAACCCACAGATACGCAGTATTTT. The encoded protein is CASSFNQPTDTQYF.

Ten or more counts support this clonotype. The chain recombines TRBV5-1 with TRBJ1-1; 11 nucleotides line up with TRBD1. Losses at the gene ends were 4 bases for V and 4 bases for J; bases not matched to a gene: 3. The CDR3 is made up of 14 amino acids. Germline V gene lookup returns CDR1 SGHRS and CDR2 YFSETQ. CDR3 nucleotide sequence: TGCGCCAGCAGCCGAGGGACAGGGGGCACTGAAGCTTTCTTT. This codes for CASSRGTGGTEAFF.

This rearrangement joins TRBV7-2 to TRBJ1-4, with D unclear. V lost 5 bases and J 8 bases, leaving 18 bases between the germline ends. The CDR3 totals 15 residues. The germline V gene has CDR1 SGHTA and CDR2 FQGNSA. This chain's CDR3 is CASSPLTASWEKLFF. CDR3 coding DNA: TGTGCCAGCAGCCCCTTGACCGCTTCGTGGGAAAAACTGTTTTTT.

This clonotype was counted only a few times. The V and J genes are TRBV11-2 and TRBJ1-2, with 8 bases fitting TRBD1. The CDR3 runs to 14 residues. Germline assignment: CDR1 SGHAT and CDR2 FQNNGV. V trimming: 0 bases; J trimming: 7 bases; junction bases outside the gene matches: 4. CDR3 coding DNA: TGTGCCAGCAGCTTAGATCAGGGGGCTGGTGGCTACACCTTC. Its translation: CASSLDQGAGGYTF.

Many counts were recorded for this clonotype. V and J are TRBV4-1 and TRBJ1-1, with 9 positions matching TRBD1. With V trimmed by 4 bases and J by 3 bases, 0 bases remained unmatched. The CDR3 contains 13 residues. Germline CDR1 is MGHRA and CDR2 is YSYEKL. CDR3 DNA sequence: TGCGCCAGCAGCCGGACAGGGGACACTGAAGCTTTCTTT. Amino acids: CASSRTGDTEAFF.

This clonotype was detected a few times. This rearrangement joins TRBV7-8 to TRBJ2-2; 12 nucleotides match TRBD2. The CDR3 spans 17 residues. Trimming removed 4 bases from V and 5 bases from J; junction bases left unmatched: 8. CDR1 SGHVS and CDR2 FQNEAQ come from the germline V gene. This CDR3 reads CASSYRSGTSGTGELFF. The CDR3 region has the DNA TGTGCCAGCAGCTACCGTTCCGGGACTAGCGGGACCGGGGAGCTGTTTTTT.

The rearrangement uses TRBV14 and TRBJ2-1, with 10 positions matching TRBD2. This CDR3 region has 15 residues. Losses at the gene ends were 1 base for V and 7 bases for J; bases not matched to a gene: 4. Germline V CDR1 and CDR2: SGHDN, FVKESK. This CDR3 is CASSQVSSGSNEQFF. CDR3 DNA: TGTGCCAGCAGCCAAGTGTCTAGCGGGAGTAATGAGCAGTTCTTC.

This clonotype was counted between two and nine times. V gene TRBV29-1 combines with J gene TRBJ2-5; D may be TRBD1 or TRBD2 (5 bases each). Germline V gene sequence: CDR1 SQVTM, CDR2 ANQGSEA. The CDR3 runs 13 residues. Trimming stripped 6 bases from V and 5 bases from J, with 16 bases between. CDR3 amino acids: CSVGPKRRETQYF. The CDR3 nucleotides are TGCAGCGTGGGACCTAAGAGGCGGGAGACCCAGTACTTC.

As to this clonotype: The germline gene is not matched at one end of the junction; a read error may be the cause. This chain joins TRBV5-1 and TRBJ2-3; TRBD1 is a possible D gene (6 bases). CDR1 is SGHRS and CDR2 is YFSETQ in the germline V gene. The CDR3 contains 16 residues. CDR3 sequence: CASSLTGFGSTHTQYF. The CDR3, as DNA: TGCGCCAGCAGCCTGACAGGATTTGGGAGCACACATACGCAGTATTTT.

This chain links TRBV30 with TRBJ2-7; 10 bases fit TRBD1. The V gene end was trimmed by 4 bases and the J gene end by 2 bases; junction bases not matched to a gene: 5. The CDR3 runs 14 residues. Germline CDR1 GTSNPN, CDR2 SVGIG (reference sequence). The CDR3 protein is CAWTTGTGAYEQYF. DNA for the CDR3: TGTGCCTGGACCACCGGGACAGGGGCCTACGAGCAGTACTTC. The full variable domain, rest sourced from reference TRBV30 and TRBJ2-7, is SQTIHQWPATLVQPVGSPLSLECTVEGTSNPNLYWYRQAAGRGLQLLFYSVGIGQISSEVPQNLSASRPQDRQFILSSKKLLLSDSGFYLCAWTTGTGAYEQYFGPGTRLTVT.

This clonotype has only a few counts. The chain links TRBV12-3 or TRBV12-4 to TRBJ2-1, with D possibly being TRBD1 (8 bases). V shed 3 bases and J shed 6 bases, with 15 bases lying between them. This CDR3 contains 15 residues. This chain's CDR3 is CASSFVTGGGNEQFF. CDR3 sequence (DNA): TGTGCCAGCAGTTTTGTTACAGGGGGGGGCAATGAGCAGTTCTTC.

This chain connects TRBV5-1 to TRBJ2-7; TRBD1 agrees at 9 bases. CDR3 length: 16 amino acids. Germline V lookup: CDR1 SGHRS, CDR2 YFSETQ. The V segment lost 1 base and the J segment 3 bases; nucleotides outside the gene matches: 8. The CDR3 loop is CASSLYAPGQGYEQYF. DNA for the CDR3: TGCGCCAGCAGCTTGTATGCCCCGGGACAGGGCTACGAGCAGTACTTC.

This clonotype was picked up many times. This rearrangement joins TRBV29-1 to TRBJ2-3; 10 bases fit TRBD2. The V and J ends lost 6 bases and 6 bases, in that order; junction bases with no gene match: 9. The CDR3 runs to 14 residues. CDR1 is SQVTM, CDR2 ANQGSEA, per germline. In DNA, the CDR3 is TGCAGCGTAGCGGGAGGGCCAGTAGGTGATACGCAGTATTTT. Translation gives CSVAGGPVGDTQYF.

In this sample, this clonotype turned up a few times. The chain carries TRBV12-3 or TRBV12-4 and TRBJ2-1, with D perhaps matching TRBD1 or TRBD2 (5 bases each). CDR3 length equals 19 residues. Trimming took 6 bases from V and 9 from J, leaving 33 bases between them. CDR3 sequence reads: CASREKRDGYQILRGEQFF. The CDR3 DNA is TGTGCCAGCAGGGAAAAACGGGACGGATACCAGATACTGAGGGGTGAGCAGTTCTTC.

The V and J genes are TRBV5-1 and TRBJ2-3, with D possibly TRBD2 on 5 matching bases. Looked up from germline, CDR1 is SGHRS and CDR2 is YFSETQ. The CDR3 has 13 amino acids. V was pared by 2 bases and J by 6 bases, with 10 bases between. The CDR3 here is CASSLNDYDTQYF. The DNA for the CDR3 is TGCGCCAGCAGCTTAAACGACTATGATACGCAGTATTTT.

The chain employs TRBV20-1 and TRBJ2-5; 12 positions match TRBD2. V lost 3 bases and J lost 0; bases outside the gene matches: 2. The CDR3 is made up of 15 amino acids. Germline V gene lookup returns CDR1 DFQATT and CDR2 SNEGSKA (reference sequence). CDR3 residues: CSASGLAGNQETQYF. As DNA, the CDR3 is TGCAGTGCTAGCGGACTAGCGGGAAACCAAGAGACCCAGTACTTC.

This clonotype was picked up a small number of times. The chain couples TRBV28 to TRBJ2-7; the D is unclear. Germline loops: CDR1 MDHEN, CDR2 SYDVKM. V lost 5 bases and J 6 bases, leaving 20 bases between the germline ends. This CDR3 is 15 amino acids long. CDR3 region: CASSINPSIVFEQYF. The CDR3 DNA follows: TGTGCCAGCAGTATCAATCCCTCAATTGTCTTCGAGCAGTACTTC. The whole variable domain, remainder taken from reference TRBV28 and TRBJ2-7, is DVKVTQSSRYLVKRTGEKVFLECVQDMDHENMFWYRQDPGLGLRLIYFSYDVKMKEKGDIPEGYSVSREKKERFSLILESASTNQTSMYLCASSINPSIVFEQYFGPGTRLTVT.

V and J are TRBV13 and TRBJ2-3; D is perhaps TRBD1 or TRBD2 (5 bases each). The germline V gene encodes CDR1 PRHDT and CDR2 FYEKMQ (reference sequence). V lost 2 bases, J lost 2 bases, and 8 bases lay in between. CDR3 length equals 14 residues. The DNA of the CDR3 is TGTGCCAGCAGCTTATGGGGGTTCACAGATACGCAGTATTTT. It translates to CASSLWGFTDTQYF.